Below are 11 T cell receptor beta chains sequenced from a single sample in a study of blood T cell repertoires in COVID-19. Clones were sequenced by immunoSEQ multiplex PCR, and TCRdb holds only the in-frame ones, with some missing. The top ten clones hold just under 9% of a sample with under 250,000 clones, 81% of them seen once. The specimen sequenced was PBMCs or T cells enriched from blood (not recorded which). The receptors come from a woman aged 45-59 years with acute COVID-19.

CDR3 nucleotide sequence: TGTGCCAGCAGCTGGGACAGGGGCAATGAAAAACTGTTTTTT. Amino acids: CASSWDRGNEKLFF. This rearrangement joins TRBV7-2 to TRBJ1-4; TRBD1 matches 10 bases. Germline CDR1 and CDR2: SGHTA and FQGNSA. CDR3 length: 14 residues. The V segment lost 4 bases and the J segment 5 bases; nucleotides outside the gene matches: 1.

This clone was observed a single time. Other DNA sequences in the same sample also yield this CDR3. This chain links TRBV18 with TRBJ1-1; D is uncertain. The CDR3 runs 13 residues. Between the trimmed V and J ends, which lost 2 bases and 0 bases, there was a span of 4 bases. Germline V gene data show CDR1 as KGHSH and CDR2 as LQKENI. This CDR3 is CASSPSMNTEAFF. The CDR3 coding sequence is TGTGCCAGCTCACCAAGCATGAACACTGAAGCTTTCTTT.

The chain combines TRBV27 with TRBJ1-6, with TRBD1 identical over 7 bases. V dropped 7 bases and J dropped 0; count of bases not matched to a gene: 6. Germline lookup yields CDR1 MNHEY and CDR2 SMNVEV (reference sequence). The CDR3 length is 16 residues. The CDR3 loop reads CASKRQGGSYNSPLHF. The CDR3 DNA is TGTGCCAGCAAGAGACAGGGCGGCTCCTATAATTCACCCCTCCACTTT.

This clone was observed once. The chain uses TRBV18 and TRBJ2-5; possibly TRBD2 for D (5 bases). V dropped 4 bases and J dropped 5 bases, with 17 bases sitting between them. The CDR3 runs 15 residues. CDR1 KGHSH and CDR2 LQKENI come from the germline V gene. CDR3 in amino acids: CASSREWLGAETQYF. The CDR3 DNA follows: TGTGCCAGCTCACGGGAGTGGCTGGGAGCGGAGACCCAGTACTTC.

The chain uses TRBV28 and TRBJ1-2; D ambiguous. Trimming pared 5 bases from V and 4 bases from J, leaving 8 bases between. This CDR3 is built from 12 residues. Per the germline V gene, CDR1 is MDHEN and CDR2 is SYDVKM. The CDR3 DNA follows: TGTGCCAGCAGTCGTTTTCTCTATGGCTACACCTTC. The encoded protein is CASSRFLYGYTF.

There are a few counts of this clone. V is TRBV5-8 and J is TRBJ1-5; D call uncertain. The V end lost 0 bases, the J end lost 7 bases, and 11 bases lay between the germline ends. This CDR3 is 14 amino acids long. Germline lookup yields CDR1 SGHTS and CDR2 YDEGEE. As DNA, the CDR3 is TGTGCCAGCAGCTTGGAGGGAGGTGGACAGCCCCAGCATTTT. Its protein product is CASSLEGGGQPQHF.

The chain recombines TRBV7-2 with TRBJ2-2; perhaps TRBD1 as D (5 bases). The CDR3 loop spans 15 amino acids. The germline V gene encodes CDR1 SGHTA and CDR2 FQGNSA. V lost 5 bases to trimming and J lost 2 bases, with 12 bases between them. CDR3 protein: CASSPHGHNTGELFF. CDR3 nucleotides: TGTGCCAGCAGCCCCCATGGACACAACACCGGGGAGCTGTTTTTT.

CDR3 sequence: CASSPQQGAFDGYTF. The CDR3, as DNA: TGTGCCAGCAGCCCCCAACAGGGGGCATTCGATGGCTACACCTTC. This chain connects TRBV5-4 to TRBJ1-2; 9 bases agree with TRBD1. The CDR3 has 15 amino acids. The V segment lost 4 bases and the J segment 6 bases; nucleotides outside the gene matches: 10. CDR1 and CDR2 from the germline V gene are SGHNT and YYREEE (reference sequence).

The chain employs TRBV6-1 and TRBJ1-6; D is ambiguous. CDR3 length equals 13 residues. Germline V lookup: CDR1 MNHNS, CDR2 SASEGT. Trimming took 3 bases from V and 4 from J, leaving 4 bases between them. This chain's CDR3 is CASSDRYNSPLHF. The CDR3 DNA reads TGTGCCAGCAGTGACAGGTATAATTCACCCCTCCACTTT.

The genes are TRBV6-5 and TRBJ1-4, with 10 bases matching TRBD1. Germline V lookup: CDR1 MNHEY, CDR2 SVGAGI. The CDR3 is 14 amino acids. Trimming removed 6 bases from V and 6 bases from J; junction bases left unmatched: 4. CDR3 nucleotide sequence: TGTGCCAGCAGAGCGACAGGGGGCGATGAAAAACTGTTTTTT. Its protein is CASRATGGDEKLFF.

The V gene is TRBV6-6, the J gene TRBJ1-5; TRBD1 aligns across 8 bases. The length of the CDR3 is 15 residues. Per the germline V gene, CDR1 is MNHNY and CDR2 is SVGAGI (reference sequence). With V trimmed by 6 bases and J by 2 bases, 6 bases remained unmatched. The CDR3 coding sequence is TGTGCCAGCAGACAACAGGACAGGGGCAATCAGCCCCAGCATTTT. Translation: CASRQQDRGNQPQHF.